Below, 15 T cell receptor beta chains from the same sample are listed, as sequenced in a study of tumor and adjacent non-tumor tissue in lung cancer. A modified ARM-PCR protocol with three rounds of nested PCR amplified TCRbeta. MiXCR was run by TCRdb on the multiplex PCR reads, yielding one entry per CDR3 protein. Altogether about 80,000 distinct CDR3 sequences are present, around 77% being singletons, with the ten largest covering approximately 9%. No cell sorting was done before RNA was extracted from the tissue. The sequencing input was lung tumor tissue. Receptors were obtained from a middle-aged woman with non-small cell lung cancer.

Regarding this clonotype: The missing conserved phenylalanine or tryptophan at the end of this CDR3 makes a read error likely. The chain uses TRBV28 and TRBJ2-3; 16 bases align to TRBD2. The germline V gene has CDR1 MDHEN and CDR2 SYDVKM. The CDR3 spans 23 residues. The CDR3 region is CASSLAPGLAGGTYTLTTDTQYL. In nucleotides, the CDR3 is TGTGCCAGTAGTTTGGCTCCGGGACTAGCGGGAGGGACTTATACCCTTACCACAGATACGCAGTATCTT.

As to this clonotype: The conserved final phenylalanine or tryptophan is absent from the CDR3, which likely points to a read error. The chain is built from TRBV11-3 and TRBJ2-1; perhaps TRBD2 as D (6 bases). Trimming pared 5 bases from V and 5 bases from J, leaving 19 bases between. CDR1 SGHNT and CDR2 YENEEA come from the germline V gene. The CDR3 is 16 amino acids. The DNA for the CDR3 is TGTGCCAGCAGCGATCTGGGACTGGCGGCCAACAATGAGCAGTTCTTA. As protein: CASSDLGLAANNEQFL.

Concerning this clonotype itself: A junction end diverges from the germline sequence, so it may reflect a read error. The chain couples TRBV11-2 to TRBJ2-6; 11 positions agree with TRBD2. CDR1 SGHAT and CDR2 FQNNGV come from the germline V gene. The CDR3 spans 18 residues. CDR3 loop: CVSSLLLAGGRGANVLTF. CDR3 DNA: TGTGTCAGCAGCTTATTGCTAGCGGGGGGACGTGGGGCCAACGTCCTGACTTTC.

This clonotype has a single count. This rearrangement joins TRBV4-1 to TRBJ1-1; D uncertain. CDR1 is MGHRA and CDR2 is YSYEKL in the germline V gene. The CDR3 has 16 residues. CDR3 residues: CDSSQGMATMNTEAFF. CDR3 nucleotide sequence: TGCGATAGCAGCCAAGGCATGGCGACAATGAACACTGAAGCTTTCTTT.

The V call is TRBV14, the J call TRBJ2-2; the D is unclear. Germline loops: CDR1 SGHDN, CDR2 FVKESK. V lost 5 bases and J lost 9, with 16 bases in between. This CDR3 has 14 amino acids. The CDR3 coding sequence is TGTGCCAGCAGCTCCACGGCCGAACCCTGGGAGCTGTTTTTT. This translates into CASSSTAEPWELFF.

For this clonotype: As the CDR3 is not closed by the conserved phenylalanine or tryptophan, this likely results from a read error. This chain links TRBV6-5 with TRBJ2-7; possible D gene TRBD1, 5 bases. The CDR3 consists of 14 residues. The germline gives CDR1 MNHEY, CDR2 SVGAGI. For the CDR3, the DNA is TGTGTCAGCATTTCCCCAAGTAAGGGGTACGAGCAGTACTTA. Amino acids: CVSISPSKGYEQYL.

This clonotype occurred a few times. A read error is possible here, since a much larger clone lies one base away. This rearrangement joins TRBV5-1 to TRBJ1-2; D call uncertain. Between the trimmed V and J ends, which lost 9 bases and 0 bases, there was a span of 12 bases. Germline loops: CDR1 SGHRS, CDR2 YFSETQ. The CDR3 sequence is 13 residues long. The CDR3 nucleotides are TGCGCCAACACCCCGGCTACTAACTATGGCTACACCTTC. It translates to CANTPATNYGYTF. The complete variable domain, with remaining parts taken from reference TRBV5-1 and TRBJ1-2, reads KAGVTQTPRYLIKTRGQQVTLSCSPISGHRSVSWYQQTPGQGLQFLFEYFSETQRNKGNFPGRFSGRQFSNSRSEMNVSTLELGDSALYLCANTPATNYGYTFGSGTRLTVV.

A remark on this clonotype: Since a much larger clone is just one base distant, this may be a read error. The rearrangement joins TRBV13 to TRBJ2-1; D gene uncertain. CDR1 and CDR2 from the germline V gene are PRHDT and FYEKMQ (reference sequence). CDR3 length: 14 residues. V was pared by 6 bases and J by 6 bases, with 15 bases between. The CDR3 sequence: CASSIGLDCNEQFF. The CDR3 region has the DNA TGTGCCAGCAGTATTGGGTTAGACTGCAATGAGCAGTTCTTC.

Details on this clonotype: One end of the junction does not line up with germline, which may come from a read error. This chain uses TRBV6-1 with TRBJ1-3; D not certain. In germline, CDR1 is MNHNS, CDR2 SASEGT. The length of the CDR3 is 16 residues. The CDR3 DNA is TGTGACAGCAGTGAAAAAGCCCAGATCTCTGGAAACATCATATATTTT. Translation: CDSSEKAQISGNIIYF.

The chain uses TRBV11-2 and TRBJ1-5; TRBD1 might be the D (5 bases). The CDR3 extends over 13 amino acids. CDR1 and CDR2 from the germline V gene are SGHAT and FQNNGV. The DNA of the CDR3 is TGTACGAGCAGCGACAGTCTCAATCAGCCCCAGCATTTT. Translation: CTSSDSLNQPQHF.

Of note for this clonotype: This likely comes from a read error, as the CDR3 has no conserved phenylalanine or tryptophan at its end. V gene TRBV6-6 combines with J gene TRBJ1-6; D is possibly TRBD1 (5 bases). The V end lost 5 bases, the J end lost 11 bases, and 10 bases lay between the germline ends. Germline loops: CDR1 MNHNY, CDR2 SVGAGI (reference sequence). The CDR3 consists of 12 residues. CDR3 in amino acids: CASSQGGPPLHL. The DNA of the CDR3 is TGTGCCAGCAGTCAGGGAGGTCCACCCCTCCACTTA.

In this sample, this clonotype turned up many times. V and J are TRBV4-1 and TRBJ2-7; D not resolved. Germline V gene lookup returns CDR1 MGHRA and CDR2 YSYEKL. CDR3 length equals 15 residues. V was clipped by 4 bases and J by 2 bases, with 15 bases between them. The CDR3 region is CASSPSETSPYEQYF. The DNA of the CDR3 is TGCGCCAGCAGCCCCAGCGAAACCTCACCCTACGAGCAGTACTTC.

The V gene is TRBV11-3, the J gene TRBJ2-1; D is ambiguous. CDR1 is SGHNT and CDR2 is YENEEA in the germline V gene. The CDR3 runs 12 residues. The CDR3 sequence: CISSLGLGEQFF. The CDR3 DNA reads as TGTATCAGCAGCTTAGGTTTGGGTGAGCAGTTCTTC.

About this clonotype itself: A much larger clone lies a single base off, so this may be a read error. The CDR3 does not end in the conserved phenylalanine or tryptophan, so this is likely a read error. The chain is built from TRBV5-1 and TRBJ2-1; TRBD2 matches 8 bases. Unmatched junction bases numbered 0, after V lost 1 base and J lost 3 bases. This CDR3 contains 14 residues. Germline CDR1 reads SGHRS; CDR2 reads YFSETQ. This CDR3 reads CASSLSGGYNEQFI. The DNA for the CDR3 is TGCGCCAGCAGCTTGAGCGGGGGCTACAATGAGCAGTTCATC.

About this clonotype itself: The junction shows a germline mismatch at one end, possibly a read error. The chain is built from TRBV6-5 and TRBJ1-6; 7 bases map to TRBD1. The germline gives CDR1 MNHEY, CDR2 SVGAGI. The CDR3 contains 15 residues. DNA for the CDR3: TGTGCCAGCAGTTATATCACAGGGGATAATTCACCTCTCCACTTT. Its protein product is CASSYITGDNSPLHF.